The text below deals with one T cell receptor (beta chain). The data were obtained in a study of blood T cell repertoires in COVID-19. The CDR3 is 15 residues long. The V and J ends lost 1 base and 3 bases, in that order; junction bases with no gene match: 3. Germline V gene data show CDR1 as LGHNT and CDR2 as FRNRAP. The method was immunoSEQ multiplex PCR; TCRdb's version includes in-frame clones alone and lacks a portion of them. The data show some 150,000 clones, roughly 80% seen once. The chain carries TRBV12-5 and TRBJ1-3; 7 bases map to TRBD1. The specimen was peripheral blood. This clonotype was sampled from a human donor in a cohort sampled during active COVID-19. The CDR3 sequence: CASGLATGVGNTIYF. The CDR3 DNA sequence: TGTGCTAGTGGTTTGGCAACAGGGGTTGGAAACACCATATATTTT. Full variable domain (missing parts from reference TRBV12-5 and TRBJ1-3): DARVTQTPRHKVTEMGQEVTMRCQPILGHNTVFWYRQTMMQGLELLAYFRNRAPLDDSGMPKDRFSAEMPDATLATLKIQPSEPRDSAVYFCASGLATGVGNTIYFGEGSWLTVV.